A single TCR beta chain is shown here with its context. It has no known antigen specificity. No much larger clonotype is one base removed from it; base qualities were not supplied. The sample belongs to a study of Ad26.COV2.S vaccination and SARS-CoV-2 variants (dated by TCRdb to the early 2020s). Concerning the study at large: Vaccine-arm donors came from COV1001, a multicentre, randomized, double-blind, placebo-controlled phase I-IIa trial of Ad26.COV2.S in healthy adults. Dosing of Ad26.COV2.S was intramuscular, at either 5x10^10 or 1x10^11 viral particles, delivered as one shot or as two shots spaced 56 days apart. Sequencing of the TCRbeta repertoire served to evaluate the specificity and breadth of SARS-CoV-2-reactive T cell receptors following Ad26.COV2.S vaccination. A total of roughly 30 samples were included in the TCR-sequenced set, comprising around 19 Ad26.COV2.S vaccine recipients, 5 placebo recipients and 8 SARS-CoV-2 convalescent individuals. Participants in the trial were split at random into five groups of five each, receiving low-dose or high-dose Ad26.COV2.S once or twice, or else placebo on both occasions. Blinding of investigators to trial group allocation was maintained during experiments and outcome assessment.

The CDR1 and CDR2 encoded by the germline V gene are SGHRS and YFSETQ. V has 0 bases trimmed and J has 0 bases trimmed; junction bases matching no gene number 5. The CDR3 runs 18 residues from the cysteine to the phenylalanine. Just the 54-base CDR3 DNA is kept, in frame starting at base 1. The immunoSEQ Assay was the method used to sequence TCRbeta CDR3 regions. After extraction, genomic DNA underwent amplification by bias-controlled multiplex PCR, followed by high-throughput sequencing. The study's processing was this. To quantify the absolute abundance of each unique TCRbeta CDR3 region, sequences were collapsed and filtered. T cell fraction was estimated by normalizing TCRbeta template counts to usable DNA, which was measured by amplifying reference genes present in all nucleated cells. Repertoire TCRs were annotated as SARS-CoV-2-specific by exact matching of V gene, CDR3 amino acid sequence and J gene to a known reactive TCR set. The reference SARS-CoV-2 TCR set was obtained from MIRA and was filtered for enrichment in COVID-19-positive ImmuneCODE repertoires, whereby public or cross-reactive TCRs were removed. Based on the MIRA antigens, annotated TCRs were further analysed at the level of specific ORF or position within ORF. Breadth was defined as the number of annotated unique rearrangements divided by the total number of unique productive rearrangements, and depth was defined as the summed frequency of the annotated unique rearrangements. Group comparisons of TCR breadth used two-sided Wilcoxon rank-sum tests. TCRdb stores this immuneACCESS table with in-frame sequences only. Part of the clones is absent; in the studies checked, under half of the shortfall reflects unresolved V genes, and no reason is known for the rest. The V and J calls and clone size were taken over from that table, and D and trimming were inferred from the DNA. Recorded for this sample are around 300,000 clones; about 89% of them occurred a single time. The leading ten clones occupy approximately 5% of the sample.

Read against the paper, the sample's treatment or condition label means: around 19 received Ad26.COV2.S at low or high dose, single or two shots; about 5 received placebo; per-sample allocation not given. Repertoires of vaccine and placebo recipients were sequenced from samples taken on day 63 after the first injection. Between 29 July and 7 August 2020, Cohort 1b enrolled about 27 adults aged 18-55 years at one site in Boston, USA. Ad26.COV2.S consisted of a replication-incompetent adenovirus type 26 vector by which a prefusion-stabilized SARS-CoV-2 spike protein from the original Wuhan strain was expressed. Points the paper makes about the study in general: The study lacked the statistical power to compare responses across vaccine doses or regimens. Compared with placebo recipients, Ad26.COV2.S recipients showed higher spike-specific TCR breadth (P = 0.0014). After vaccination, spike-specific CD8+ and CD4+ T cell responses were reported to show substantial breadth. Vaccine and placebo recipients had comparable non-spike TCR breadth, which fits with the vaccine containing only spike. According to the authors, total T cell responses may have been underestimated by the TCR breadth and depth analyses.

The sample here was peripheral blood, taken in a trial of Ad26.COV2.S vaccine versus placebo. The chain was built from TRBV5-1 and TRBJ2-6, and 8 junctional nucleotides match TRBD1. This TCR derives from a person aged 18-60 years who received the Ad26.COV2.S COVID-19 vaccine or a placebo. CDR3 loop: CASSLGGQAISGANVLTF. The sequenced DNA: TGCGCCAGCAGCTTGGGGGGACAGGCGATCTCTGGGGCCAACGTCCTGACTTTC.